This TCR beta chain was obtained from a study of T cell repertoires in aging, cancer and after chemotherapy. Study-level information: Donor ages fell into six groups from 30 or younger up to 70 or older. Clear clonal overlap appeared across healthy donor samples taken over several months to years.

Amplification of TCR beta used genomic DNA extracted from peripheral blood. Relative to its sample, this clonotype is medium-sized (0.01 to 0.1%). The CDR3 runs 13 residues. Between the trimmed V and J ends, which lost 1 base and 2 bases, there was a span of 3 bases. Germline lookup yields CDR1 SEHNR and CDR2 FQNEAQ (reference sequence). TRB rearrangements spanning V, D and J were amplified using mixed TRB-A/B primers. TCRdb re-analysed the multiplex PCR reads in MiXCR, keeping a single row per CDR3 protein. In the table there are 10,000 to 13,000 distinct CDR3 sequences, 24% of which are singletons. The V call is TRBV7-9, the J call TRBJ2-1, with D unresolved. Input material: blood. The clonotype comes from a human donor in good health. In DNA, the CDR3 is TGTGCCAGCAGCTTAGGGACCTACAATGAGCAGTTCTTC. Protein product: CASSLGTYNEQFF.